The source of this TCR beta chain is a study of response to subunit inactivated influenza vaccine. Germline V gene sequence: CDR1 MNHEY, CDR2 SMNVEV (reference sequence). The CDR3 runs to 15 residues. The trim removed 6 bases at V and 6 bases at J, leaving 7 bases unmatched. Study-wide results and limits: It was the authors' suggestion that each seasonal influenza vaccination recruits few new T cells.

One entry per CDR3 protein results from TCRdb running MiXCR on the RT-PCR reads. The profile shows hundreds of thousands of distinct CDR3 sequences, approximately 14% of them singletons. In its sample, this clonotype was seen many times. Its antigen is undetermined. The sequenced sample was PBMCs from blood, obtained approximately 15 days before vaccination. This rearrangement joins TRBV27 to TRBJ2-1; 11 nucleotides align to TRBD2. This TCR was sampled from a man aged 45-65 years who received an inactivated influenza vaccine. The CDR3 region is CASRPLAGGSNEQFF. The DNA of the CDR3 is TGTGCCAGCAGACCGCTAGCGGGAGGAAGCAATGAGCAGTTCTTC.